A single sample gave rise to the 9 T cell receptor beta chains below, sequenced in a study of blood T cell repertoires in COVID-19. Libraries were prepared by immunoSEQ multiplex PCR; TCRdb keeps only in-frame clonotypes and omits some of them. The sample records about 440,000 clones, roughly 90% being singletons. Material for sequencing was peripheral blood. These receptors came from a woman between 25 and 40 years old with acute or convalescent COVID-19.

This chain uses TRBV7-9 with TRBJ2-1; 7 bases map to TRBD1. This CDR3 region has 17 residues. The V gene end was trimmed by 5 bases and the J gene end by 1 base; junction bases not matched to a gene: 11. Looked up from germline, CDR1 is SEHNR and CDR2 is FQNEAQ (reference sequence). The CDR3 DNA reads TGTGCCAGCAGCACACGGGACAGTGAGATTTCCTACAATGAGCAGTTCTTC. It translates to CASSTRDSEISYNEQFF.

The CDR3 spells CASSLLPAGGARREQFF. CDR3 sequence (DNA): TGTGCCAGCAGCTTACTCCCGGCGGGGGGGGCACGTAGAGAGCAGTTCTTC. J is TRBJ2-1 and V is TRBV11-2, with 9 nucleotides matching TRBD2. The V and J ends lost 2 bases and 10 bases, in that order; junction bases with no gene match: 15. There are 17 residues in the CDR3. Per the germline V gene, CDR1 is SGHAT and CDR2 is FQNNGV.

The rearrangement joins TRBV3-1 (or the pseudogene TRBV3-2) to TRBJ2-7; TRBD2 is a possible D gene (5 bases). This CDR3 spans 14 amino acids. Germline CDR1 is LGHDT and CDR2 is YNNKEL (reference sequence). Trimming removed 1 base at V and 2 bases at J, with 9 bases between. The CDR3 DNA reads as TGTGCCAGCAGCCAAGGAGGGCCCACCTACGAGCAGTACTTC. Its translation: CASSQGGPTYEQYF.

V and J are TRBV14 and TRBJ1-6; no reliable D call. The CDR3 is 15 residues long. V lost 2 bases, J lost 10 bases, and 15 bases lay in between. From germline, CDR1 is SGHDN and CDR2 FVKESK. CDR3 bases: TGTGCCAGCAGCCAAAGTAATAATGCGGCGTCACCCCTCCACTTT. Amino acids: CASSQSNNAASPLHF.

V usage is TRBV19 and J usage is TRBJ2-3; 12 bases align to TRBD2. V was pared by 6 bases and J by 2 bases, with 6 bases of the junction left unmatched. Germline lookup yields CDR1 LNHDA and CDR2 SQIVND (reference sequence). This CDR3 has 16 amino acids. The CDR3 region is CASSQTSGGFTDTQYF. The CDR3 region has the DNA TGTGCCAGTAGCCAGACTAGCGGGGGATTCACAGATACGCAGTATTTT.

This clone was detected once. The J gene is TRBJ2-1, the V gene TRBV5-1, with D possibly being TRBD1 (5 bases). The CDR3 loop spans 13 amino acids. Germline values: CDR1 SGHRS, CDR2 YFSETQ. V was pared by 4 bases and J by 4 bases, with 9 bases between. The DNA of the CDR3 is TGCGCCAGCAGCCCGCAGGGTTACAATGAGCAGTTCTTC. Translation: CASSPQGYNEQFF. The complete variable domain, with remaining parts taken from reference TRBV5-1 and TRBJ2-1, reads KAGVTQTPRYLIKTRGQQVTLSCSPISGHRSVSWYQQTPGQGLQFLFEYFSETQRNKGNFPGRFSGRQFSNSRSEMNVSTLELGDSALYLCASSPQGYNEQFFGPGTRLTVL.

The chain recombines TRBV5-1 with TRBJ1-6, with TRBD1 matching over 7 bases. The V and J ends lost 4 bases and 6 bases, in that order; junction bases with no gene match: 7. The CDR3 is 15 residues long. Germline V gene data show CDR1 as SGHRS and CDR2 as YFSETQ. This CDR3 is CASSQPGQINSPLHF. In nucleotides, the CDR3 is TGCGCCAGCAGCCAACCGGGACAGATTAATTCACCCCTCCACTTT.

The chain combines TRBV18 with TRBJ1-3, with 9 nucleotides matching TRBD1. There are 17 residues in the CDR3. V dropped 4 bases and J dropped 2; count of bases not matched to a gene: 9. CDR1 is KGHSH and CDR2 is LQKENI in the germline V gene. The CDR3 sequence: CASSQNRGRAAGNTIYF. CDR3 DNA sequence: TGTGCCAGCTCACAAAACAGGGGGCGAGCTGCTGGAAACACCATATATTTT.

The chain recombines TRBV18 with TRBJ2-5; TRBD1 matches at 8 bases. The CDR3 covers 16 residues. Trimming took 2 bases from V and 4 from J; bases not matched to a gene: 9. Germline V CDR1 and CDR2: KGHSH, LQKENI. CDR3 residues: CASSPDRGSNRETQYF. The DNA for the CDR3 is TGTGCCAGCTCACCAGACAGGGGTTCGAACCGAGAGACCCAGTACTTC.